The T cell receptor (beta chain) described here comes from a study of cytomegalovirus exposure and HLA in healthy donors. V lost 2 bases, J lost 7 bases, and 15 bases lay in between. CDR1 is SNHLY, CDR2 FYNNEI, per germline. The CDR3 totals 15 residues. This clone was seen a handful of times. PCR used 60 Vbeta primers and 13 Jbeta primers. Profiling relied on immunoSEQ multiplex PCR, and the TCRdb table lists in-frame clones only, not all of them. Of about 130,000 clones listed, 80% were seen once; the top ten hold more than 1%. The source of this sequence is a female donor in good health and CMV-seronegative. The V and J genes are TRBV2 and TRBJ1-5; perhaps TRBD1 as D (6 bases). Sequenced input: PBMCs. CDR3 nucleotides: TGTGCCAGCAGTGAACGGCAGGGGTCACCCCAGCCCCAGCATTTT. As protein: CASSERQGSPQPQHF.